This T cell receptor (beta chain) derives from a study of blood T cells in healthy people across ages. This clonotype was seen only a few times. What it binds is not known. Germline CDR1 SGHTA, CDR2 FQGNSA. The V and J ends lost 3 bases and 8 bases respectively, with 11 bases between them. This CDR3 comprises 13 residues. Study-wide points: The fall in TCR beta diversity per million T cells was roughly linear with age. With donor CMV status unknown, expanded clonotype changes were possibly confounded. When one million T cells were used, diversity estimates were thought to be underestimates.

Next came a second PCR, run for about 7 to 11 cycles, which used a sample-barcoded 5' primer along with a J-beta primer mix. TCRdb analysed the 5' RACE reads with MiXCR anew, one entry per CDR3 protein. The table shows approximately 800,000 distinct CDR3 sequences, with roughly 64% occurring only once. The specimen was blood. This sequence originates from a man aged 25 to 45 in good health. This sequence joins TRBV7-2 and TRBJ2-1; D remains ambiguous. The CDR3 loop is CASSFRRRDEQFF. CDR3 in DNA: TGTGCCAGCAGCTTTCGCAGACGGGATGAGCAGTTCTTC. Full variable domain (outside the CDR3, taken from reference TRBV7-2 and TRBJ2-1): GAGVSQSPSNKVTEKGKDVELRCDPISGHTALYWYRQSLGQGLEFLIYFQGNSAPDKSGLPSDRFSAERTGGSVSTLTIQRTQQEDSAVYLCASSFRRRDEQFFGPGTRLTVL.